This paragraph reports one T cell receptor (beta chain). Germline V gives CDR1 SGHDN, CDR2 FVKESK. Trimming pared 4 bases from V and 3 bases from J, leaving 13 bases between. The CDR3 totals 14 residues. The sample comes from a study of blood T cell repertoires in COVID-19. Study in general: Sources were T cells, B-cell-depleted T cells, or PBMCs; the material itself was cDNA or gDNA.

Some clones are missing from TCRdb's copy, which holds only in-frame ones; the method was immunoSEQ multiplex PCR. This table has about 46,000 clones, 75% to 90% appearing once. Sequencing was done on a sample of peripheral blood. The chain has TRBV14 and TRBJ2-7; possibly TRBD2 for D (5 bases). This sequence was found in a human donor in a cohort sampled during active COVID-19. The donor label of this sample is uncertain. This CDR3 is CASSLGLDFYEQYF. As DNA, the CDR3 is TGTGCCAGCAGCCTAGGACTCGATTTCTACGAGCAGTACTTC.